This T cell receptor beta chain originates from a study of T cell responses to AZD1222 COVID-19 vaccine. Sequencing was performed with immunoSEQ multiplex PCR; in TCRdb, only in-frame clones are kept and a portion is missing. The table lists under 130,000 clones, around nine tenths of them singletons. Germline CDR1 is SGHNT and CDR2 is YENEEA. V was clipped by 3 bases and J by 3 bases, with 16 bases between them. The CDR3 covers 16 residues. The chain links TRBV11-3 to TRBJ2-3; D is perhaps TRBD2 (6 bases). The sample consisted of peripheral blood, taken on day 0 of AZD1222 vaccination. The clonotype was recovered from an adult in good health. This CDR3 is CASSLWYGGFTDTQYF. CDR3 sequence (DNA): TGTGCCAGCAGCTTGTGGTATGGGGGGTTTACAGATACGCAGTATTTT.